Below are 14 T cell receptor beta chains sequenced from a single sample in a study of blood T cell repertoires in COVID-19. Generated by immunoSEQ multiplex PCR, the TCRdb table keeps only in-frame clones and is missing some. The table shows around 67,000 clones, with approximately 80% occurring only once. The sequenced sample was peripheral blood. The receptors were sampled from a man older than 75 with active COVID-19.

This clone was seen only once. CDR3 nucleotide sequence: TGCGCCAGCAGCCAAGCCGGGACAGGGGGCCAAGAGACCCAGTACTTC. This gives the protein CASSQAGTGGQETQYF. V is TRBV5-1 and J is TRBJ2-5; 11 nucleotides align to TRBD1. The ends lost 4 bases at V and 1 base at J; junction bases unmatched: 6. Germline CDR1 is SGHRS and CDR2 is YFSETQ. The CDR3 extends over 16 amino acids.

The chain uses TRBV15 and TRBJ2-7; TRBD2 might be the D (6 bases). CDR3 length: 15 residues. Germline CDR1 reads LNHNV; CDR2 reads YYDKDF (reference sequence). V lost 0 bases to trimming and J lost 2 bases, with 11 bases between them. Here the CDR3 DNA reads TGTGCCACCAGCAGAGAGACGCGGGGAACCTACGAGCAGTACTTC. This encodes CATSRETRGTYEQYF.

This clone was found a few times. The chain employs TRBV30 and TRBJ2-3; 12 positions agree with TRBD2. The trim removed 0 bases at V and 4 bases at J, leaving 8 bases unmatched. The germline gives CDR1 GTSNPN, CDR2 SVGIG (reference sequence). This CDR3 is 17 amino acids long. CDR3 in amino acids: CAWSVLRTSGTPDTQYF. The CDR3 nucleotides are TGTGCCTGGAGTGTACTCCGGACTAGCGGGACCCCAGATACGCAGTATTTT.

The rearrangement joins TRBV9 to TRBJ2-2, with a tentative D call TRBD2 (5 bases). CDR3 length: 15 amino acids. The V and J ends lost 0 bases and 0 bases respectively, with 6 bases between them. Germline CDR1 is SGDLS and CDR2 is YYNGEE. The CDR3 DNA is TGTGCCAGCAGCGTAGGAGCGGCGAACACCGGGGAGCTGTTTTTT. Its protein is CASSVGAANTGELFF. Supplemented by reference TRBV9 and TRBJ2-2, the full variable domain reads DSGVTQTPKHLITATGQRVTLRCSPRSGDLSVYWYQQSLDQGLQFLIQYYNGEERAKGNILERFSAQQFPDLHSELNLSSLELGDSALYFCASSVGAANTGELFFGEGSRLTVL.

The chain has TRBV27 and TRBJ2-7, with 7 bases aligning to TRBD1. Germline CDR1 is MNHEY and CDR2 is SMNVEV (reference sequence). The CDR3 spans 15 residues. Trimming took 4 bases from V and 0 from J; bases not matched to a gene: 6. CDR3 bases: TGTGCCAGCAGTTCGAGGACAGGACCCTCCTACGAGCAGTACTTC. It codes for CASSSRTGPSYEQYF.

V and J are TRBV6-5 and TRBJ1-1, with 9 positions matching TRBD1. The CDR3 loop spans 15 amino acids. The V gene end was trimmed by 5 bases and the J gene end by 1 base; junction bases not matched to a gene: 5. Germline assignment: CDR1 MNHEY and CDR2 SVGAGI. CDR3 sequence (DNA): TGTGCCAGCAGTCCTGCGACAGGGGGGAACACTGAAGCTTTCTTT. As protein: CASSPATGGNTEAFF.

The sample holds one count of this clone. V gene TRBV30 combines with J gene TRBJ1-2, with a tentative D call TRBD1 (6 bases). Trimming pared 3 bases from V and 5 bases from J, leaving 13 bases between. Germline loops: CDR1 GTSNPN, CDR2 SVGIG (reference sequence). The CDR3 is 13 residues long. Here the CDR3 reads CAWRGEGGYGYTF. CDR3 nucleotide sequence: TGTGCCTGGAGGGGGGAAGGGGGTTATGGCTACACCTTC.

This clone was detected only a few times. Within the sample, other DNA sequences also encode this same CDR3. J is TRBJ2-7 and V is TRBV6-1; D gene unclear. Germline CDR1 MNHNS, CDR2 SASEGT. This CDR3 region has 11 residues. V lost 3 bases to trimming and J lost 2 bases, with 2 bases between them. The CDR3 DNA follows: TGTGCCAGCAGTGACACCTACGAGCAGTACTTC. This gives the protein CASSDTYEQYF.

The CDR3 protein is CASSELATYEQYF. The CDR3 DNA reads TGTGCCAGCAGTGAACTAGCGACCTACGAGCAGTACTTC. J is TRBJ2-7 and V is TRBV2; a possible D gene is TRBD2 (6 bases). CDR3 size: 13 residues. Germline-derived CDR1 and CDR2 are SNHLY and FYNNEI. Trimming took off 2 bases at V and 2 bases at J, with 7 bases between the two ends.

J is TRBJ2-7 and V is TRBV2; TRBD2 might be the D (5 bases). Germline V gene data show CDR1 as SNHLY and CDR2 as FYNNEI. The CDR3 runs to 16 residues. With 6 bases removed from V and 0 bases from J, the gap between germline ends came to 18 bases. The CDR3 loop is CASSARSVLSSYEQYF. The CDR3 DNA reads TGTGCCAGCAGCGCCCGTAGCGTTTTGAGCTCCTACGAGCAGTACTTC.

This chain connects TRBV2 to TRBJ2-7, with 11 bases identical to TRBD1. This CDR3 contains 15 residues. CDR1 SNHLY and CDR2 FYNNEI come from the germline V gene. The V and J ends lost 6 bases and 1 base, in that order; junction bases with no gene match: 5. CDR3 coding DNA: TGTGCCAGCAGGCGGGACAGGGGGGGTTCCTACGAGCAGTACTTC. Amino acids: CASRRDRGGSYEQYF.

The chain links TRBV5-4 to TRBJ2-3, with 12 bases identical to TRBD2. The germline gives CDR1 SGHNT, CDR2 YYREEE (reference sequence). V was clipped by 5 bases and J by 0 bases; unmatched bases: 10. This CDR3 is built from 18 residues. Here the CDR3 DNA reads TGTGCCAGCAGTCCCGGTGCTAGCGGGGGGGCCAGCACAGATACGCAGTATTTT. It specifies CASSPGASGGASTDTQYF.

J is TRBJ2-2 and V is TRBV3-1 (or the pseudogene TRBV3-2); the D gene is possibly TRBD2 (5 bases). Germline lookup yields CDR1 LGHDT and CDR2 YNNKEL (reference sequence). V lost 0 bases, J lost 6 bases, and 11 bases lay in between. The CDR3 runs to 15 residues. The CDR3 DNA is TGTGCCAGCAGCCAAGATAGGCTAGCCTCCGGGGAGCTGTTTTTT. It codes for CASSQDRLASGELFF.

The chain couples TRBV9 to TRBJ2-7; TRBD2 aligns across 9 bases. The CDR3 spans 15 residues. After removal of 0 bases from V and 3 bases from J, the junction contained 4 bases not matched to a gene. CDR1 is SGDLS, CDR2 YYNGEE, per germline. The CDR3 DNA reads TGTGCCAGCAGCGTAGGACTAGCGGAGTACTACGAGCAGTACTTC. Translated, it gives CASSVGLAEYYEQYF.